This entry lists 22 T cell receptor beta chains sequenced from one sample in a study of control samples from healthy donors and cancer patients. The data were produced by immunoSEQ multiplex PCR, yet TCRdb's version contains in-frame clones alone and is incomplete. The table records 100,000 to 150,000 clones, less than 90% of them present only once. Sequenced sample: blood. Source of these receptors: a man younger than 30 in good health.

The V and J genes are TRBV5-1 and TRBJ1-2; D remains unclear. Germline V lookup: CDR1 SGHRS, CDR2 YFSETQ. This CDR3 is built from 13 residues. Trimming left V 2 bases short and J 5 bases short, with 10 bases between. Here the CDR3 DNA reads TGCGCCAGCAGCTTCACAGCGATATATGGCTACACCTTC. The encoded protein is CASSFTAIYGYTF.

The chain uses TRBV30 and TRBJ2-7; 7 bases agree with TRBD2. Per germline, CDR1 GTSNPN and CDR2 SVGIG (reference sequence). The CDR3 spans 15 residues. The V gene end was trimmed by 2 bases and the J gene end by 3 bases; junction bases not matched to a gene: 10. Here the CDR3 DNA reads TGTGCCTGGAGTCGGACTAGGGGACTTCACTACGAGCAGTACTTC. As protein: CAWSRTRGLHYEQYF.

This chain links TRBV7-9 with TRBJ1-1; D gene ambiguous. The germline V gene has CDR1 SEHNR and CDR2 FQNEAQ (reference sequence). V dropped 1 base and J dropped 0 bases, with 0 bases sitting between them. CDR3 size: 12 residues. The CDR3 DNA reads TGTGCCAGCAGCTTAGTGAACACTGAAGCTTTCTTT. It is translated as CASSLVNTEAFF.

The chain joins TRBV3-1 (or the pseudogene TRBV3-2) to TRBJ1-2; 8 nucleotides align to TRBD1. CDR1 LGHDT and CDR2 YNNKEL come from the germline V gene (reference sequence). Unmatched junction bases numbered 7, after V lost 2 bases and J lost 2 bases. CDR3 length equals 16 residues. CDR3 nucleotides: TGTGCCAGCAGCCAACCGGCCGACAGGGGCAACTATGGCTACACCTTC. It translates to CASSQPADRGNYGYTF.

As regards this clone: One end of the junction does not line up with germline, which may come from a read error. The sample holds other DNA sequences that translate to the same CDR3. CDR3 DNA sequence: TGTGCCTGGAGTGGAATGACAGGCCCCAGCTTC. Protein product: CAWSGMTGPSF. J is TRBJ2-7 and V is TRBV30, with TRBD1 as a possible D gene (6 bases). The CDR3 loop spans 11 amino acids. Germline CDR1 GTSNPN, CDR2 SVGIG (reference sequence).

The CDR3 nucleotides are TGCGCCAGCAGCCAAGATCTAAATATCAGAGGAACGCAGTATTTT. Its translation: CASSQDLNIRGTQYF. V gene TRBV4-1 combines with J gene TRBJ2-3; D uncertain. This CDR3 contains 15 residues. Germline V lookup: CDR1 MGHRA, CDR2 YSYEKL. The germline V and J ends were trimmed by 0 bases and 9 bases, with 16 bases remaining between them.

The rearrangement joins TRBV18 to TRBJ2-5, with D hard to call. Per germline, CDR1 KGHSH and CDR2 LQKENI. V was shortened by 3 bases and J by 2 bases, with 7 bases between the two germline ends. This CDR3 region has 13 residues. CDR3 amino acids: CASSPARQETQYF. The CDR3 region has the DNA TGTGCCAGCTCACCCGCGCGGCAAGAGACCCAGTACTTC.

This chain joins TRBV6-5 and TRBJ2-5, with a possible D match to TRBD2 (5 bases). The CDR3 runs 15 residues. V gave up 2 bases and J gave up 2 bases, with 12 bases separating them. The germline gives CDR1 MNHEY, CDR2 SVGAGI. The CDR3 bases are TGTGCCAGCAGTTACGAGGGTTGGGTACAAGAGACCCAGTACTTC. It yields the protein CASSYEGWVQETQYF.

The rearrangement joins TRBV19 to TRBJ2-1; tentative D call: TRBD2 (5 bases). Between the trimmed V and J ends, which lost 9 bases and 10 bases, there was a span of 22 bases. The CDR3 is 14 residues long. Per germline, CDR1 LNHDA and CDR2 SQIVND (reference sequence). CDR3 coding DNA: TGTGCCAGCCGTAGCTGGGCGGAGGTTGGCGAGCAGTTCTTC. Amino acid sequence: CASRSWAEVGEQFF.

The CDR3 DNA reads TGTGCCAGCAGTTTCTTGGTTAGCGGAGTTATTGGGACCCAGTACTTC. Amino acid sequence: CASSFLVSGVIGTQYF. J is TRBJ2-5 and V is TRBV28, with a weak D call TRBD2 (6 bases). Germline V gene sequence: CDR1 MDHEN, CDR2 SYDVKM. The ends were cut back, 3 bases at V and 7 bases at J, with 21 bases in the middle. This CDR3 spans 16 amino acids.

The chain combines TRBV11-2 with TRBJ2-1, with D perhaps TRBD2 (6 bases). Germline V gene lookup returns CDR1 SGHAT and CDR2 FQNNGV. The CDR3 loop spans 14 amino acids. Trimming pared 7 bases from V and 2 bases from J, leaving 12 bases between. The CDR3 here is CASTLGGAYNEQFF. In nucleotides, the CDR3 is TGTGCCAGCACCCTTGGCGGGGCCTACAATGAGCAGTTCTTC.

The V and J genes are TRBV12-3 or TRBV12-4 and TRBJ1-1, with 8 bases aligning to TRBD1. The junction had 1 base not matched to a gene; V was cut back by 2 bases and J by 8 bases. CDR3 length equals 12 residues. CDR3: CASSLRTGEAFF. CDR3 sequence (DNA): TGTGCCAGCAGTTTAAGGACAGGGGAAGCTTTCTTT.

This clone was counted only a few times. The gene calls are TRBV30 and TRBJ1-6; D is perhaps TRBD1 (6 bases). This CDR3 is built from 14 residues. Trimming shortened V by 1 base and J by 8 bases, and 12 bases separated the two germline ends. Germline CDR1 GTSNPN, CDR2 SVGIG (reference sequence). Here the CDR3 reads CAWSGLNRDSPLHF. In nucleotides, the CDR3 is TGTGCCTGGAGTGGTCTCAACAGGGATTCACCCCTCCACTTT.

This chain joins TRBV7-9 and TRBJ2-3, with TRBD2 identical over 11 bases. CDR1 and CDR2 from the germline V gene are SEHNR and FQNEAQ (reference sequence). Germline trimming cut 2 bases from V and 10 bases from J; bases unmatched to any gene: 17. The CDR3 is 18 residues long. CDR3 residues: CASSLWVSTSGRRRAQYF. DNA of the CDR3: TGTGCCAGCAGCTTATGGGTTAGTACTAGCGGGAGACGTCGGGCGCAGTATTTT.

In its sample, this clone is medium-sized. Other nucleotide sequences from this sample produce the same CDR3. This sequence joins TRBV3-1 (or the pseudogene TRBV3-2) and TRBJ1-1, with 7 nucleotides matching TRBD1. J was trimmed by 1 base and V by 1 base; bases with no gene match: 3. The V gene's germline CDR1 is LGHDT and CDR2 YNNKEL (reference sequence). The CDR3 loop spans 15 amino acids. CDR3: CASSQAGTENTEAFF. The CDR3 DNA reads as TGTGCCAGCAGCCAAGCTGGGACAGAGAACACTGAAGCTTTCTTT.

The rearrangement links TRBV6-6 to TRBJ2-7; D gene unclear. The CDR3 consists of 13 residues. The ends were cut back, 2 bases at V and 5 bases at J, with 10 bases in the middle. CDR1 is MNHNY and CDR2 is SVGAGI in the germline V gene (reference sequence). The DNA of the CDR3 is TGTGCCAGCAGTTACGAGGAATTGAACGAGCAGTACTTC. Translated, it gives CASSYEELNEQYF.

The chain employs TRBV27 and TRBJ2-1; 7 positions match TRBD1. The CDR3 is made up of 14 amino acids. CDR1 MNHEY and CDR2 SMNVEV come from the germline V gene (reference sequence). Unmatched junction bases numbered 9, after V lost 7 bases and J lost 6 bases. The CDR3 DNA is TGTGCCAGCACCCCGGACAGGTCGTTCAATGAGCAGTTCTTC. Translating gives CASTPDRSFNEQFF.

The CDR3 protein is CASSSGQSSYNEQFF. CDR3 coding DNA: TGCGCCAGCAGCTCGGGACAGAGCTCCTACAATGAGCAGTTCTTC. The J gene is TRBJ2-1, the V gene TRBV5-1, with 7 bases identical to TRBD1. The CDR3 covers 15 residues. V trimming: 3 bases; J trimming: 0 bases; junction bases outside the gene matches: 3. Germline V gene data show CDR1 as SGHRS and CDR2 as YFSETQ.

This clone showed up just once. V and J are TRBV2 and TRBJ2-1; 10 bases are a match to TRBD2. This CDR3 has 14 amino acids. V shed 1 base and J 7 bases; nucleotides not matched to a gene: 1. The V gene's germline CDR1 is SNHLY and CDR2 FYNNEI. This CDR3 is CASSEVGLANEQFF. The DNA of the CDR3 is TGTGCCAGCAGTGAAGTGGGACTAGCGAATGAGCAGTTCTTC.

The gene calls are TRBV10-2 and TRBJ1-1, with TRBD1 as a possible D gene (6 bases). Germline V CDR1 and CDR2: WSHSY, SAAADI. This CDR3 comprises 12 residues. V was shortened by 6 bases and J by 8 bases, with 13 bases between the two germline ends. CDR3 sequence reads: CASRLLQGEAFF. The CDR3 coding sequence is TGCGCCAGCAGATTGTTGCAGGGGGAAGCTTTCTTT.

The chain combines TRBV25-1 with TRBJ2-2; 8 nucleotides agree with TRBD1. Germline assignment: CDR1 MGHDK and CDR2 SYGVNS. The CDR3 is made up of 14 amino acids. J lost 3 bases, V lost 7 bases, and 4 bases had no gene match. CDR3 nucleotides: TGTGCCAGCACTGACAGGGGACACACCGGGGAGCTGTTTTTT. Encoded protein: CASTDRGHTGELFF.

The rearrangement links TRBV11-2 to TRBJ1-3; 8 positions agree with TRBD1. Trimming at V came to 3 bases and at J to 0 bases, leaving 7 bases not matched to a gene. CDR1 and CDR2 (germline): SGHAT, FQNNGV. CDR3 length: 17 residues. CDR3 protein: CASSFRTGRDSGNTIYF. The CDR3 DNA follows: TGTGCCAGCAGCTTCAGGACAGGGAGGGACTCTGGAAACACCATATATTTT.